This TCR beta chain came from a study of glioma-infiltrating T cells. Whole-study findings and limits: Above-expected tissue-blood divergence occurred in all gliomas, most in low-grade ones. Very few CDR3 sequences were shared between tissue and blood.

With respect to this clonotype: The antigen is unknown. The junction does not match germline at one end; this may be a read error.

The iRepertoire nested amplicon-rescue multiplex PCR amplified TCR alpha and beta CDR3s from RNA. One-step reverse transcription and amplification started from approximately 100-400 ng of tissue mRNA or PBMC total RNA. TCRdb itself ran the multiplex PCR reads through MiXCR, one entry per CDR3 protein. The sample consists of over 140,000 distinct CDR3 sequences, approximately 39% of them appearing once. From germline, CDR1 is MNHNS and CDR2 SASEGT. The CDR3 is 16 residues long. The receptor was isolated from a human donor with low-grade glioma or glioblastoma, undergoing nonglioma brain surgery, or in good health (not recorded which). The gene calls are TRBV6-1 and TRBJ2-5; 7 nucleotides match TRBD1. Material: glioma tissue, nonneoplastic brain tissue, or PBMCs (not recorded which). The chain's CDR3 is CASSVGGRGTQETQYF. The CDR3, as DNA: TGTGCCAGCAGCGTAGGGGGCAGGGGGACACAAGAGACCCAGTACTTT.